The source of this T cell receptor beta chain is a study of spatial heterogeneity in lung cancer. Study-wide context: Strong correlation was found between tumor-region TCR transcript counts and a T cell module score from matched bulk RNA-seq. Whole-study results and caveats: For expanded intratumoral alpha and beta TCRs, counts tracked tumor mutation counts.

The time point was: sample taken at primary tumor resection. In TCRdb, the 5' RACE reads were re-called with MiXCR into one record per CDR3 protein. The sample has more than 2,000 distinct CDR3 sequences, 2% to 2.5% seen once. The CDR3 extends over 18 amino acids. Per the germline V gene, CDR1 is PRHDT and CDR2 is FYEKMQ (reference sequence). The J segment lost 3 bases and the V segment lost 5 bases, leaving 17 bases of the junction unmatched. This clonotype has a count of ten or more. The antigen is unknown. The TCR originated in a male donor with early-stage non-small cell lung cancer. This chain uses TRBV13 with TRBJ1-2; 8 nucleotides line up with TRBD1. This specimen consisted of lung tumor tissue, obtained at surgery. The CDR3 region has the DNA TGTGCCAGCAGCACGGACAGGGTGAGGAAGCGGTGTGACTATGGCTACACCTTC. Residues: CASSTDRVRKRCDYGYTF. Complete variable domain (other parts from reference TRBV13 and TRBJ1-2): AAGVIQSPRHLIKEKRETATLKCYPIPRHDTVYWYQQGPGQDPQFLISFYEKMQSDKGSIPDRFSAQQFSDYHSELNMSSLELGDSALYFCASSTDRVRKRCDYGYTFGSGTRLTVV.